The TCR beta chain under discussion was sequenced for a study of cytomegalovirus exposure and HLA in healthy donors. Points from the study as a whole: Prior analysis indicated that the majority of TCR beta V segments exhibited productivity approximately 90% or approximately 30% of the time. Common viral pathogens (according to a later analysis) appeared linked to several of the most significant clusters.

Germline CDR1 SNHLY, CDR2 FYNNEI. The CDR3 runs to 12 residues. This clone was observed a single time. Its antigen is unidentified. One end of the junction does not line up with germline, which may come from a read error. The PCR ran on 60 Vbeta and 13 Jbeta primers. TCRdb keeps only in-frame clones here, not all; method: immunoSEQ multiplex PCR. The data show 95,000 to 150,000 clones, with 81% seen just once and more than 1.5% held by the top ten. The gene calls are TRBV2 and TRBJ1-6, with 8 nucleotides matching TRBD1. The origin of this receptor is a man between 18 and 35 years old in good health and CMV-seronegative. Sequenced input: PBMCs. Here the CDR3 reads CASSQIWTGRTF. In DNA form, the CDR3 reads TGTGCCAGCAGTCAAATTTGGACAGGGAGGACCTTT.